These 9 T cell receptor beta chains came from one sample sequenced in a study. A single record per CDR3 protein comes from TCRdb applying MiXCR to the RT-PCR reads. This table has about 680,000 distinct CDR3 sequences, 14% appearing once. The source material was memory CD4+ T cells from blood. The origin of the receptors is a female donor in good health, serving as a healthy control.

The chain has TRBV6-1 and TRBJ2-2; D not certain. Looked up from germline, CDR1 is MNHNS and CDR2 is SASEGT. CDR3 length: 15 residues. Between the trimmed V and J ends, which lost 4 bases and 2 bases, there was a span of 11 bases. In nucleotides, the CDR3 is TGTGCCAGCAGTGTTTTAGGAATAAACACCGGGGAGCTGTTTTTT. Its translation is CASSVLGINTGELFF.

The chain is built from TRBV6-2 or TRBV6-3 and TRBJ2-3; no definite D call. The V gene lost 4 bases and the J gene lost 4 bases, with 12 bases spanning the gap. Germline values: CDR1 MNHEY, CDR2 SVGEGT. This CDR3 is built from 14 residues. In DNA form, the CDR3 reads TGTGCCAGCAGTTTGGCCAGCCACCCAGATACGCAGTATTTT. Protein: CASSLASHPDTQYF.

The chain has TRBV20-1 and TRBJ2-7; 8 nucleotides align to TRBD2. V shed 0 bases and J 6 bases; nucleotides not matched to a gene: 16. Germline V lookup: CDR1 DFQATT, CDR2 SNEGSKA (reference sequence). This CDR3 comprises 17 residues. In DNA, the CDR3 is TGCAGTGCTAGAGAAAAGGGTCCGTCCGGGAGGGCCCGCGAGCAGTACTTC. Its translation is CSAREKGPSGRAREQYF.

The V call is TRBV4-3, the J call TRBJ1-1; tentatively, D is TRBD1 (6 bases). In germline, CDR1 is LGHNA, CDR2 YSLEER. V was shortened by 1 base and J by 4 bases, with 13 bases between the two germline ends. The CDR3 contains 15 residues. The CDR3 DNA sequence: TGCGCCAGCAGCCAAGCACAGGGAGTCGGCACTGAAGCTTTCTTT. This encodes CASSQAQGVGTEAFF.

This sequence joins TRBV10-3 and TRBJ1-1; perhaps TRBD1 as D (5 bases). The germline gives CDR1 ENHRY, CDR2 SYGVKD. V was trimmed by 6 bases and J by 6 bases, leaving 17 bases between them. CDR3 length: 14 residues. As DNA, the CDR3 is TGTGCCATCAGCACAACAGGACTTGACGCTGAAGCTTTCTTT. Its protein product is CAISTTGLDAEAFF.

The CDR3 DNA is TGTGCCAGCAGCGTAGACCCGGGACTAACATACGAGCAGTACTTC. Translating it yields CASSVDPGLTYEQYF. The chain combines TRBV9 with TRBJ2-7, with TRBD2 matching over 7 bases. V lost 0 bases to trimming and J lost 4 bases; unmatched junction nucleotides: 7. The CDR3 is 15 amino acids. The V gene's germline CDR1 is SGDLS and CDR2 YYNGEE.

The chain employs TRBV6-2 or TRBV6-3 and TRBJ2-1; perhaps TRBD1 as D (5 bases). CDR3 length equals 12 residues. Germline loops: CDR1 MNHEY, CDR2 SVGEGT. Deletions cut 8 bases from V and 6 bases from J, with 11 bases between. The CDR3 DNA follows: TGTGCCAGCGGGAAAGGGGTCAATGAGCAGTTCTTC. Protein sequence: CASGKGVNEQFF.

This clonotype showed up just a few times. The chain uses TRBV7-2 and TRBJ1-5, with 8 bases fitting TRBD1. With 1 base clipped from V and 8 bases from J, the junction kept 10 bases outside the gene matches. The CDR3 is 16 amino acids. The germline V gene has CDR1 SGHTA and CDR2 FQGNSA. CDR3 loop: CASSLVSTGGGEPQHF. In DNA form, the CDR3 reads TGTGCCAGCAGCTTAGTTTCTACAGGGGGTGGTGAGCCCCAGCATTTT.

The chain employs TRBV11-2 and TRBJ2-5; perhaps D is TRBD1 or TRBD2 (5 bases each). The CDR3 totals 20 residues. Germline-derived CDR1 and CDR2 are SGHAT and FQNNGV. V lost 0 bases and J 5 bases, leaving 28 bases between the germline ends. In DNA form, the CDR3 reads TGTGCCAGCAGCTTAGAGGTGGGGCCAGCGGAGGTTGGAATTCGGGAGACCCAGTACTTC. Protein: CASSLEVGPAEVGIRETQYF.